What follows is one TCR beta chain and its context. Trimming removed 3 bases at V and 0 bases at J, with 9 bases between. The length of the CDR3 is 14 residues. Looked up from germline, CDR1 is SGHDT and CDR2 is YYEEEE. This specimen belongs to a study of blood T cell repertoires in COVID-19. Study information: Some COVID-19 samples were acute and others convalescent; all came from the United States, Italy and Spain.

Clones were sequenced by immunoSEQ multiplex PCR, and TCRdb holds only the in-frame ones, with some missing. This table has about 130,000 clones, roughly 80% appearing once. The specimen was PBMCs or T cells enriched from blood (not recorded which). This rearrangement joins TRBV5-6 to TRBJ1-1, with D possibly being TRBD1 (6 bases). This TCR derives from a man in his forties or fifties who had recovered from COVID-19. The CDR3 sequence: CASSYGTLNTEAFF. The DNA of the CDR3 is TGTGCCAGCAGCTACGGGACACTGAACACTGAAGCTTTCTTT.